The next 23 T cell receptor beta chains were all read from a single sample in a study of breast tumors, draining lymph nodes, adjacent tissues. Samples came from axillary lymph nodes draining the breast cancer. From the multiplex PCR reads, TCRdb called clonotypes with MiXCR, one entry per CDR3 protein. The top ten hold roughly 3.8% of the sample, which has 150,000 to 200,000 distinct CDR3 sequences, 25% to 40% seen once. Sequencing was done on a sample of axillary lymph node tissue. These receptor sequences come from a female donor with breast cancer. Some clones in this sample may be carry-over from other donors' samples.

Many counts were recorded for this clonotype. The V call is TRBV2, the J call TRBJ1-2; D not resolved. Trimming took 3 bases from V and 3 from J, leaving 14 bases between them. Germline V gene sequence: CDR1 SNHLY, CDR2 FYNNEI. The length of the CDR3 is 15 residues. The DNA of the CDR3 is TGTGCCAGCAGTGATATAGGATTGTCATACTATGGCTACACCTTC. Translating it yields CASSDIGLSYYGYTF.

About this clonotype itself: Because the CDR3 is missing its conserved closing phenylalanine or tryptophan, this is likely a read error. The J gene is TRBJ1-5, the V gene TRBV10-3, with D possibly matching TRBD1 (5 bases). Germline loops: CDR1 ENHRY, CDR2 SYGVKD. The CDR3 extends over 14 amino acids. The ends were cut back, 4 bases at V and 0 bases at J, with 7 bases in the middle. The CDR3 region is CAISVDNSNQPQHL. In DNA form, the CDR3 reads TGTGCCATCAGTGTGGACAATAGCAATCAGCCCCAGCATCTT.

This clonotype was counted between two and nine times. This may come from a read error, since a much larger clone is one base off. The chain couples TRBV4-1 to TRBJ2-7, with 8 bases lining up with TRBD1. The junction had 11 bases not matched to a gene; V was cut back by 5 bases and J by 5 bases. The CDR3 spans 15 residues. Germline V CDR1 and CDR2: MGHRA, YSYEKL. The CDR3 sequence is CASSGGGQGIHEQYF. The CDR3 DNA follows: TGCGCCAGCAGCGGCGGAGGACAGGGCATCCACGAGCAGTACTTC.

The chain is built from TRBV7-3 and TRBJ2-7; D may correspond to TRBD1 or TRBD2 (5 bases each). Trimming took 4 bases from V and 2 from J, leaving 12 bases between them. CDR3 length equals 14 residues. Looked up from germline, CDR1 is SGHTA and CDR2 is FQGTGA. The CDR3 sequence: CASSSFPGPYEQYF. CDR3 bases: TGTGCCAGCAGCTCTTTTCCGGGGCCCTACGAGCAGTACTTC.

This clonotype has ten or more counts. The CDR3 bases are TGTGCCATCATGACCGACAGTACCTCGAACACCGGGGAGCTGTTTTTT. It specifies CAIMTDSTSNTGELFF. The chain joins TRBV10-3 to TRBJ2-2; possibly TRBD1 for D (5 bases). Germline CDR1 is ENHRY and CDR2 is SYGVKD. The CDR3 covers 16 residues. V lost 7 bases and J 0 bases, leaving 15 bases between the germline ends.

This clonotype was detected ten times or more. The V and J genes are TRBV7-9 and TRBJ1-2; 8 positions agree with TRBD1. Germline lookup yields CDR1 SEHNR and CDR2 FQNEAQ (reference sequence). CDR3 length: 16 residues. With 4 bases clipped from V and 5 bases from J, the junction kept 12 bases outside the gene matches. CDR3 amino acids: CASSSSAQGASYGYTF. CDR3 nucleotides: TGTGCCAGCAGCTCGAGCGCTCAGGGGGCGAGTTATGGCTACACCTTC.

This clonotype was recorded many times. CDR3 protein: CASRQRGRSYNEQFF. The CDR3 DNA sequence: TGTGCCAGCAGGCAAAGGGGGCGATCCTACAATGAGCAGTTCTTC. The chain employs TRBV27 and TRBJ2-1; TRBD1 aligns across 7 bases. Germline V gene lookup returns CDR1 MNHEY and CDR2 SMNVEV (reference sequence). J was trimmed by 1 base and V by 6 bases; bases with no gene match: 6. This CDR3 region has 15 residues.

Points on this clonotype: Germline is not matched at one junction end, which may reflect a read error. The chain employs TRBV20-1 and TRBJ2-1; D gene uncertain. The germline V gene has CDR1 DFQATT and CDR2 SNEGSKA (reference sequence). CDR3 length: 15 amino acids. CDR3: CSAILGFRAGNERFF. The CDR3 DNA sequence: TGCAGTGCTATACTGGGCTTCCGGGCTGGCAATGAGCGGTTCTTC.

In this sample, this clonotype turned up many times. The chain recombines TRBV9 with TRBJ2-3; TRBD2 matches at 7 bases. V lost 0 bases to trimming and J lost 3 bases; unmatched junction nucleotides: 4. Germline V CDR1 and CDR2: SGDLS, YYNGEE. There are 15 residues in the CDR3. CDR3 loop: CASSVEPSGTDTQYF. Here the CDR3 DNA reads TGTGCCAGCAGCGTAGAACCTAGCGGAACAGATACGCAGTATTTT.

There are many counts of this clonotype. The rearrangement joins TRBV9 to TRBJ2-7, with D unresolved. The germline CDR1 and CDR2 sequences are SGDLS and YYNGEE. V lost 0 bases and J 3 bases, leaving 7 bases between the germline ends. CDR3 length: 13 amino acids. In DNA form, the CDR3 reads TGTGCCAGCAGCGTAGCCAGGTTCTACGAGCAGTACTTC. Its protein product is CASSVARFYEQYF.

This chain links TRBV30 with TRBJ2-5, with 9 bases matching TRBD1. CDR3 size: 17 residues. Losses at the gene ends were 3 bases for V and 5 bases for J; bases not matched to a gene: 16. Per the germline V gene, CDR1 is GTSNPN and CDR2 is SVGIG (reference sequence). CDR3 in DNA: TGTGCCTGGAGCATCTTAGCCCGGGACAGGGATGGTGAGACCCAGTACTTC. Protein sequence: CAWSILARDRDGETQYF.

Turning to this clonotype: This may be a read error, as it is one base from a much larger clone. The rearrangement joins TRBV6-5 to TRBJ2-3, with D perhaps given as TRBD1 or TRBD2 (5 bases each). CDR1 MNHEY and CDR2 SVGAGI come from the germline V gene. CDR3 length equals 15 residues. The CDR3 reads CASSLGAVPTDTRYF. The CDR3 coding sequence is TGTGCCAGCAGTCTCGGGGCGGTACCCACAGATACGCGGTATTTT.

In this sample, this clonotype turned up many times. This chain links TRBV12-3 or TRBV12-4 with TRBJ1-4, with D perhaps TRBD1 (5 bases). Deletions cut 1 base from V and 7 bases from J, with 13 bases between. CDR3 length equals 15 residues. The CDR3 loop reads CASSLVSEGREKLFF. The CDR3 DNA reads TGTGCCAGCAGTTTAGTGTCAGAGGGGCGTGAAAAACTGTTTTTT.

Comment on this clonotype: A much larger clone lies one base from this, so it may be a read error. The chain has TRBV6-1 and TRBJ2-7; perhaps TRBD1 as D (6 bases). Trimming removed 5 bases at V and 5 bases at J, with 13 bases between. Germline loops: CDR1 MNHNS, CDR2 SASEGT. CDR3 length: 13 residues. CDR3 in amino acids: CASSRRDIDEQYF. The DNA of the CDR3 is TGTGCCAGCAGTCGCCGGGACATCGACGAGCAGTACTTC.

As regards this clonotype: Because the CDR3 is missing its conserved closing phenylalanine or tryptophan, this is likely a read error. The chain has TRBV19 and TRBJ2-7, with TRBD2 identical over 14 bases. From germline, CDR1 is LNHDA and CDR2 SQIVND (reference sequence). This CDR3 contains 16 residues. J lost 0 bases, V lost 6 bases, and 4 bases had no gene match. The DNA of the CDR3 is TGTGCCAGTAGCGGACTAGCGGGGGGTCCCTCCTACGAGCAGTACTCC. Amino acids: CASSGLAGGPSYEQYS.

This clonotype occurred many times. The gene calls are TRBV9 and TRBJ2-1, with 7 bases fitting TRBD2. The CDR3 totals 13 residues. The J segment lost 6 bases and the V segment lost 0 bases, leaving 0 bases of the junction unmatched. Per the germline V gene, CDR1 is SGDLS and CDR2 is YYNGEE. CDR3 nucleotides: TGTGCCAGCAGCGTAGGCGGGGGCAATGAGCAGTTCTTC. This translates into CASSVGGGNEQFF.

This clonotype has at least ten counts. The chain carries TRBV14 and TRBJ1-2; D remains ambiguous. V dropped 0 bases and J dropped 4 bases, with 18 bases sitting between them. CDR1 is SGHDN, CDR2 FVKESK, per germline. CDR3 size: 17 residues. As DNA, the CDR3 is TGTGCCAGCAGCCAAGATGGGGAATACGGGGTGATCTATGGCTACACCTTC. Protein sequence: CASSQDGEYGVIYGYTF.

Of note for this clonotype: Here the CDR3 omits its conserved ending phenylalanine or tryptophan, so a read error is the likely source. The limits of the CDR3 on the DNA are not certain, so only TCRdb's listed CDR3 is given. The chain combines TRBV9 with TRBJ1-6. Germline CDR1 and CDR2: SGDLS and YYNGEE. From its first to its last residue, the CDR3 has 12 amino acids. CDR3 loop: CASSFPRRGVTS.

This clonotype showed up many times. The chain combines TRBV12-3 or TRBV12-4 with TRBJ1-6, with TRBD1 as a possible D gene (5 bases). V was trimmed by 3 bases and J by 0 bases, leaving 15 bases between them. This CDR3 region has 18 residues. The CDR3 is CASSFQGLSTSYNSPLHF. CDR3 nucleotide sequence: TGTGCCAGCAGTTTCCAGGGCCTTTCAACCTCCTATAATTCACCCCTCCACTTT.

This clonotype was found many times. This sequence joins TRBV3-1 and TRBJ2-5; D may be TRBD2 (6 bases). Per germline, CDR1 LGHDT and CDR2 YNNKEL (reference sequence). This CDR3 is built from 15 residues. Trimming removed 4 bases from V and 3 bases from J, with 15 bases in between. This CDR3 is CASSLRRGWEETQYF. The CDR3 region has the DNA TGTGCCAGCAGCCTCCGACGGGGGTGGGAAGAGACCCAGTACTTC.

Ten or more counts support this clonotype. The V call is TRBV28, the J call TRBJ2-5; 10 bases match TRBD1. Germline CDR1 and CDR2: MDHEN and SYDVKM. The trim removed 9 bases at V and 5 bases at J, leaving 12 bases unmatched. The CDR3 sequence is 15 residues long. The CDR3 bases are TGTGCCAGGGGGAGGGGGGGACAGGGGTGTGAGACCCAGTACTTC. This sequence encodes CARGRGGQGCETQYF.

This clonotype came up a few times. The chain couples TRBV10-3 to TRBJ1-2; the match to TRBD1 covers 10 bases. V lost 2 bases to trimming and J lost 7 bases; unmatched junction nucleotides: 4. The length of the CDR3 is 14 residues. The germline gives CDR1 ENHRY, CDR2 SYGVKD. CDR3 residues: CAISEKGTGAGYTF. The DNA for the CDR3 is TGTGCCATCAGTGAGAAAGGGACAGGGGCTGGCTACACCTTC.

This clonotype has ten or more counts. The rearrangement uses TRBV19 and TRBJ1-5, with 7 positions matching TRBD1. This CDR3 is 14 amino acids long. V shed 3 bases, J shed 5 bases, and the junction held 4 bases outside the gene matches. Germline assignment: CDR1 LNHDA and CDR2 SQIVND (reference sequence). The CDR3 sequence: CASSMGQSYQPQHF. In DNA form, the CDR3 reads TGTGCCAGTAGTATGGGACAGTCTTATCAGCCCCAGCATTTT.